The subject of this entry is one T cell receptor (beta chain). What it recognizes is unknown. Unique molecular identifiers were affixed to single, distinct cDNA molecules. One entry per CDR3 protein results from TCRdb running MiXCR on the 5' RACE reads. In the table there are roughly 50,000 distinct CDR3 sequences, 8% to 8.5% of which are singletons. The data were obtained in a study of early T cells in non-severe SARS-CoV-2 infection. For the study at large: Unsorted whole-blood RNA was sequenced in bulk, leaving chains unpaired. Broader study findings: Private and CD4 specificities were missed by VDJdb matching, skewed to anti-spike CD8.

The CDR3 totals 13 residues. The ends were cut back, 4 bases at V and 4 bases at J, with 10 bases in the middle. This chain connects TRBV12-3 or TRBV12-4 to TRBJ2-5; D gene ambiguous. The clonotype originates from an adult who was a healthcare worker with PCR-confirmed SARS-CoV-2 infection or an uninfected control (not recorded which). The sequencing sample was made of whole blood. The CDR3 bases are TGTGCCAGCAGTTCACCCCTTTTAGAGACCCAGTACTTC. Residues: CASSSPLLETQYF.